This passage covers 20 T cell receptor beta chains from one sample sequenced in a study of T cells in Graves' hyperthyroidism and ophthalmopathy. TCR beta CDR3 region amplification was performed from RNA transcripts. The HTBI set primed first-round TCR CDR3 RT-PCR. In TCRdb, the multiplex PCR reads were re-called with MiXCR into one record per CDR3 protein. The sample includes 460,000 or so distinct CDR3 sequences, approximately 15% of them seen just once. Sequencing was done on a sample of blood. These receptors were taken from a woman under 30 with Graves' hyperthyroidism.

This clonotype was recorded many times. The chain recombines TRBV6-1 with TRBJ2-3, with 10 bases fitting TRBD2. The junction had 16 bases not matched to a gene; V was cut back by 6 bases and J by 1 base. The CDR3 has 19 residues. Germline V gene lookup returns CDR1 MNHNS and CDR2 SASEGT. In nucleotides, the CDR3 is TGTGCCAGCAGCCTAGATGGACTAGCGGCTGATGGGGGCACAGATACGCAGTATTTT. Translated: CASSLDGLAADGGTDTQYF.

CDR3 residues: CASSYHRQGYRNTGELFF. CDR3 DNA sequence: TGTGCCAGCAGTTATCACCGACAGGGGTATAGGAACACCGGGGAGCTGTTTTTT. The chain has TRBV6-2 or TRBV6-3 and TRBJ2-2, with 8 bases matching TRBD1. V was clipped by 3 bases and J by 1 base; unmatched bases: 10. This CDR3 is built from 18 residues. The germline V gene encodes CDR1 MNHEY and CDR2 SVGEGT.

J is TRBJ2-1 and V is TRBV5-5, with 11 positions matching TRBD2. V dropped 4 bases and J dropped 4; count of bases not matched to a gene: 4. This CDR3 region has 15 residues. The V gene's germline CDR1 is SGHKS and CDR2 YYEKEE (reference sequence). CDR3 sequence (DNA): TGTGCCAGCAGCATTGCTAGCGGGAGGTACAATGAGCAGTTCTTC. Translated, it gives CASSIASGRYNEQFF.

This clonotype was recorded at least ten times. The CDR3 region has the DNA TGTGCTAGTGGTGGAGGACTAGCGGGAGGGCCTCCCTACGAGCAGTACTTC. This translates into CASGGGLAGGPPYEQYF. This chain joins TRBV12-5 and TRBJ2-7; TRBD2 agrees at 15 bases. Germline V gives CDR1 LGHNT, CDR2 FRNRAP. CDR3 size: 17 residues. With 5 bases clipped from V and 2 bases from J, the junction kept 7 bases outside the gene matches.

This clonotype was detected a few times. This chain uses TRBV5-5 with TRBJ1-1; tentatively, D is TRBD1 (5 bases). Germline CDR1 and CDR2: SGHKS and YYEKEE (reference sequence). The CDR3 totals 14 residues. V dropped 4 bases and J dropped 3 bases, with 13 bases sitting between them. CDR3 protein: CASSPSGWDTEAFF. In DNA, the CDR3 is TGTGCCAGCAGCCCGTCAGGGTGGGACACTGAAGCTTTCTTT.

This clonotype was seen a few times. A junction boundary mismatches the germline segment, possibly from a read error. The V call is TRBV2, the J call TRBJ2-4, with D uncertain. The CDR3 contains 13 residues. Germline V CDR1 and CDR2: SNHLY, FYNNEI. The CDR3 bases are TGTGCCAGCAGTGAGAGAGCCAAAGACATTCAGTACTTC. This sequence encodes CASSERAKDIQYF.

This clonotype was counted ten times or more. The genes are TRBV12-3 or TRBV12-4 and TRBJ2-7, with 9 bases aligning to TRBD1. The CDR3 consists of 14 residues. Trimming cost V 5 bases and J 3 bases; bases outside gene matches: 5. This chain's CDR3 is CASSTMDRGYEQYF. CDR3 nucleotides: TGTGCCAGCAGTACCATGGACAGGGGCTACGAGCAGTACTTC.

This clonotype was counted at least ten times. CDR3 amino acids: CASSVGGAKANYGYTF. DNA for the CDR3: TGTGCCAGCAGCGTAGGCGGGGCCAAAGCTAACTATGGCTACACCTTC. This chain links TRBV9 with TRBJ1-2; maybe TRBD1 (5 bases). V was clipped by 0 bases and J by 0 bases, with 12 bases between them. Germline CDR1 and CDR2: SGDLS and YYNGEE. The CDR3 spans 16 residues.

There are many counts of this clonotype. The V call is TRBV7-8, the J call TRBJ2-1; TRBD1 agrees at 8 bases. The V and J ends lost 5 bases and 10 bases, in that order; junction bases with no gene match: 16. The CDR3 loop spans 16 amino acids. The germline gives CDR1 SGHVS, CDR2 FQNEAQ. The CDR3 spells CASSPEGQDNSLEQFF. The CDR3 DNA sequence: TGTGCCAGCAGCCCAGAGGGACAGGATAATTCATTGGAGCAGTTCTTC.

This clonotype turned up a few times. A read error is possible here, since a much larger clone lies one base away. The chain combines TRBV2 with TRBJ2-1; 8 positions match TRBD2. Germline-derived CDR1 and CDR2 are SNHLY and FYNNEI. CDR3 length equals 15 residues. The CDR3 spells CASSGRGALYNERFF. The CDR3 DNA sequence: TGTGCCAGCAGTGGGCGGGGGGCCCTTTACAATGAGCGGTTCTTC.

Ten or more counts support this clonotype. This chain uses TRBV24-1 with TRBJ2-1; D is perhaps TRBD1 (6 bases). CDR3 size: 14 residues. Germline V gene data show CDR1 as KGHDR and CDR2 as SFDVKD. V dropped 3 bases and J dropped 6 bases, with 11 bases sitting between them. The CDR3 nucleotides are TGTGCCACCAGTGATCCCCGACAGGTCAATGAGCAGTTCTTC. This sequence encodes CATSDPRQVNEQFF.

Comments on this clonotype: A read error may be the cause here, since a much bigger clone is one base away. This chain links TRBV6-9 with TRBJ2-3; tentatively, D is TRBD2 (6 bases). Trimming stripped 3 bases from V and 4 bases from J, with 14 bases between. The CDR3 covers 15 residues. The germline CDR1 and CDR2 sequences are MNHGY and SVAAGI. The CDR3 spells CASSYPYGGADTQYF. CDR3 nucleotides: TGTGCCAGCAGTTACCCGTACGGGGGAGCAGATACGCAGTATTTT.

The chain combines TRBV18 with TRBJ2-3; TRBD2 agrees at 7 bases. V gave up 8 bases and J gave up 3 bases; unmatched junction bases: 5. The CDR3 spans 13 residues. Germline CDR1 is KGHSH and CDR2 is LQKENI. CDR3 residues: CASGLGGTDTQYF. CDR3 DNA sequence: TGTGCCAGCGGCCTCGGGGGGACAGATACGCAGTATTTT.

J is TRBJ2-1 and V is TRBV19; a possible D gene is TRBD2 (6 bases). Trimming stripped 1 base from V and 2 bases from J, with 12 bases between. The germline V gene has CDR1 LNHDA and CDR2 SQIVND (reference sequence). The CDR3 is made up of 16 amino acids. The chain's CDR3 is CASSIGPREAYNEQFF. The DNA for the CDR3 is TGTGCCAGTAGTATAGGCCCCAGGGAGGCCTACAATGAGCAGTTCTTC.

This clonotype was observed many times. The chain uses TRBV27 and TRBJ1-1; maybe TRBD1 (5 bases). The CDR3 is 12 residues long. Germline V CDR1 and CDR2: MNHEY, SMNVEV (reference sequence). V lost 7 bases, J lost 8 bases, and 14 bases lay in between. This CDR3 is CASMGPQGEAFF. The CDR3 DNA reads TGTGCCAGCATGGGCCCTCAGGGCGAAGCTTTCTTT.

This clonotype occurred a few times. The V gene is TRBV6-1, the J gene TRBJ2-7; weak D call: TRBD1 (5 bases). The CDR3 extends over 12 amino acids. Trimming stripped 6 bases from V and 5 bases from J, with 11 bases between. Germline CDR1 MNHNS, CDR2 SASEGT. In nucleotides, the CDR3 is TGTGCCAGCAGCACGACAGACCACGAGCAGTACTTC. It encodes CASSTTDHEQYF.

The sample holds a few counts of this clonotype. The junction shows a germline mismatch at one end, possibly a read error. J is TRBJ1-3 and V is TRBV12-3 or TRBV12-4; 7 bases line up with TRBD1. This CDR3 is built from 14 residues. The CDR3 nucleotides are TGTGCCGGCAGCCCGACAGGGACTGGAAACACCATATATTTT. This codes for CAGSPTGTGNTIYF.

This clonotype was counted a few times. The V gene is TRBV7-9, the J gene TRBJ2-4, with a tentative D call TRBD2 (5 bases). Germline loops: CDR1 SEHNR, CDR2 FQNEAQ (reference sequence). This CDR3 region has 13 residues. Trimming took 6 bases from V and 10 from J, leaving 16 bases between them. The CDR3: CASRHSGIGIQYF. CDR3 nucleotide sequence: TGTGCCAGCAGGCATTCCGGGATTGGGATTCAGTACTTC. Together with reference TRBV7-9 and TRBJ2-4, the CDR3 gives the full variable domain: DTGVSQNPRHKITKRGQNVTFRCDPISEHNRLYWYRQTLGQGPEFLTYFQNEAQLEKSRLLSDRFSAERPKGSFSTLEIQRTEQGDSAMYLCASRHSGIGIQYFGAGTRLSVL.

This clonotype was observed many times. The chain employs TRBV7-8 and TRBJ2-4; a possible D gene is TRBD2 (6 bases). The germline CDR1 and CDR2 sequences are SGHVS and FQNEAQ. This CDR3 spans 15 amino acids. Trimming removed 3 bases from V and 0 bases from J, with 9 bases in between. In DNA form, the CDR3 reads TGTGCCAGCAGCTTGTCGGGGGTAGCCAAAAACATTCAGTACTTC. Protein product: CASSLSGVAKNIQYF.

This clonotype appeared a few times. The chain couples TRBV19 to TRBJ2-7; D is unresolved. Looked up from germline, CDR1 is LNHDA and CDR2 is SQIVND (reference sequence). This CDR3 is built from 11 residues. Trimming took off 9 bases at V and 6 bases at J, with 12 bases between the two ends. CDR3 in amino acids: CASKGSFEQYF. CDR3 bases: TGTGCCAGCAAAGGATCGTTCGAGCAGTACTTC.